The 16 T cell receptor beta chains reported below all come from one sample, sequenced in a study of T cell clones after liver transplantation. TCRdb's table, derived via immunoSEQ multiplex PCR, lists solely in-frame clones and lacks some. Of around 51,000 clones in the sample, about nine tenths were seen once. The sample was CD8+ T cells from blood, taken 12 months after liver transplant. The receptors derive from a human patient who received a liver transplant. Some T cells may have come from the graft donor.

Note on this clone: This sample includes further DNA sequences coding for the same CDR3. The CDR3 DNA sequence: TGTGCCAGCAGTTTGCTGGGGCTGAACACTGAAGCTTTCTTT. Its protein product is CASSLLGLNTEAFF. This chain joins TRBV27 and TRBJ1-1; TRBD1 is a possible D gene (5 bases). V shed 3 bases and J shed 0 bases, with 8 bases lying between them. The CDR3 runs 14 residues. Germline V gives CDR1 MNHEY, CDR2 SMNVEV (reference sequence).

The chain has TRBV10-3 and TRBJ1-5; D gene uncertain. Deletions cut 0 bases from V and 5 bases from J, with 8 bases between. The CDR3 is 14 residues long. Germline V gene lookup returns CDR1 ENHRY and CDR2 SYGVKD. CDR3 DNA sequence: TGTGCCATCAGTGAGTCCCGGGTTGATCAGCCCCAGCATTTT. Its translation: CAISESRVDQPQHF.

This clone has only a few counts. The chain joins TRBV19 to TRBJ1-4, with TRBD1 matching over 7 bases. From germline, CDR1 is LNHDA and CDR2 SQIVND (reference sequence). Trimming at V came to 5 bases and at J to 11 bases, leaving 5 bases not matched to a gene. The CDR3 covers 12 residues. Here the CDR3 reads CASSPPGGKLFF. The CDR3 DNA reads TGTGCCAGTAGTCCCCCAGGGGGGAAACTGTTTTTT. Supplemented by reference TRBV19 and TRBJ1-4, the full variable domain reads DGGITQSPKYLFRKEGQNVTLSCEQNLNHDAMYWYRQDPGQGLRLIYYSQIVNDFQKGDIAEGYSVSREKKESFPLTVTSAQKNPTAFYLCASSPPGGKLFFGSGTQLSVL.

The chain employs TRBV7-9 and TRBJ1-1; D gene uncertain. Trimming took off 6 bases at V and 1 base at J, with 9 bases between the two ends. This CDR3 spans 13 amino acids. CDR1 and CDR2 (germline): SEHNR, FQNEAQ (reference sequence). The CDR3 spells CASRNSQNTEAFF. CDR3 nucleotide sequence: TGTGCCAGCAGAAACAGCCAGAACACTGAAGCTTTCTTT.

The chain recombines TRBV29-1 with TRBJ1-2; D is possibly TRBD1 (6 bases). The germline V gene has CDR1 SQVTM and CDR2 ANQGSEA. V was cut by 7 bases and J by 4 bases, with 16 bases left in between. The CDR3 covers 13 residues. CDR3 loop: CSAEGGGTYGYTF. DNA for the CDR3: TGCAGCGCCGAAGGGGGGGGGACCTATGGCTACACCTTC.

This clone was observed a single time. This sequence joins TRBV6-6 and TRBJ1-1; 9 bases are shared with TRBD1. This CDR3 spans 15 amino acids. Trimming took 6 bases from V and 0 from J; bases not matched to a gene: 5. Germline CDR1 reads MNHNY; CDR2 reads SVGAGI (reference sequence). CDR3 coding DNA: TGTGCCAGCAGACGGACAGGGGTCGTGAACACTGAAGCTTTCTTT. It codes for CASRRTGVVNTEAFF.

The rearrangement links TRBV27 to TRBJ2-1; unclear D gene. There are 14 residues in the CDR3. Germline lookup yields CDR1 MNHEY and CDR2 SMNVEV (reference sequence). V gave up 9 bases and J gave up 2 bases, with 14 bases separating them. CDR3 residues: CASSQAAAYNEQFF. The CDR3 DNA is TGTGCCAGTAGCCAGGCGGCCGCCTACAATGAGCAGTTCTTC.

The J gene is TRBJ2-2, the V gene TRBV4-3, with 7 bases identical to TRBD2. The CDR3 is 15 amino acids. CDR1 and CDR2 from the germline V gene are LGHNA and YSLEER. V lost 3 bases and J lost 5; bases outside the gene matches: 6. The DNA for the CDR3 is TGCGCCAGCAGCCACGCGACTAGCCAGACCGGGGAGCTGTTTTTT. Amino acid sequence: CASSHATSQTGELFF.

The V and J genes are TRBV27 and TRBJ2-1; 9 bases match TRBD1. V shed 2 bases and J 4 bases; nucleotides not matched to a gene: 9. This CDR3 has 17 residues. Germline V gene data show CDR1 as MNHEY and CDR2 as SMNVEV (reference sequence). CDR3 in amino acids: CASSLIVRTGAYNEQFF. The CDR3 bases are TGTGCCAGCAGTTTAATTGTCAGGACAGGGGCTTACAATGAGCAGTTCTTC.

V is TRBV19 and J is TRBJ2-7; D unclear. This CDR3 region has 11 residues. Between the trimmed V and J ends, which lost 5 bases and 3 bases, there was a span of 5 bases. Looked up from germline, CDR1 is LNHDA and CDR2 is SQIVND (reference sequence). The CDR3 spells CASSFLYEQYF. CDR3 nucleotide sequence: TGTGCCAGTAGTTTCCTCTACGAGCAGTACTTC.

This chain links TRBV4-1 with TRBJ2-7; a possible D gene is TRBD1 (6 bases). CDR3 length: 14 residues. V lost 1 base, J lost 4 bases, and 11 bases lay in between. Germline assignment: CDR1 MGHRA and CDR2 YSYEKL. This chain's CDR3 is CASSQAGDGYEQYF. The DNA of the CDR3 is TGCGCCAGCAGCCAAGCAGGGGACGGGTACGAGCAGTACTTC.

The chain recombines TRBV2 with TRBJ2-7, with no clear D. Trimming pared 6 bases from V and 0 bases from J, leaving 12 bases between. Germline loops: CDR1 SNHLY, CDR2 FYNNEI. This CDR3 comprises 14 residues. This CDR3 reads CASSKTPGSYEQYF. DNA for the CDR3: TGTGCCAGCAGCAAAACACCTGGCTCCTACGAGCAGTACTTC.

The V and J genes are TRBV6-6 and TRBJ2-4, with 12 bases aligning to TRBD1. Germline-derived CDR1 and CDR2 are MNHNY and SVGAGI (reference sequence). V gave up 3 bases and J gave up 13 bases; unmatched junction bases: 10. The CDR3 runs to 15 residues. CDR3 residues: CASSYPGTGGTNQYF. CDR3 in DNA: TGTGCCAGCAGTTATCCCGGGACAGGGGGCACCAACCAGTACTTC.

The V gene is TRBV19, the J gene TRBJ1-5, with 8 bases lining up with TRBD1. The J segment lost 5 bases and the V segment lost 10 bases, leaving 7 bases of the junction unmatched. The germline gives CDR1 LNHDA, CDR2 SQIVND (reference sequence). The CDR3 contains 13 residues. The CDR3: CATLGQGHQPQHF. The CDR3, as DNA: TGTGCCACCTTAGGACAGGGTCATCAGCCCCAGCATTTT.

The V gene is TRBV6-1, the J gene TRBJ2-1; D uncertain. The length of the CDR3 is 17 residues. Germline CDR1 reads MNHNS; CDR2 reads SASEGT. The V end was cut by 0 bases, the J end by 0 bases, with 12 bases between. Here the CDR3 DNA reads TGTGCCAGCAGTGAAGCTCTAGGATGGTCCTCCTACAATGAGCAGTTCTTC. This translates into CASSEALGWSSYNEQFF.

In its sample, this clone was seen once. V is TRBV7-9 and J is TRBJ2-5; either TRBD1 or TRBD2 may fit D (7 bases each). Per germline, CDR1 SEHNR and CDR2 FQNEAQ (reference sequence). Deletions cut 0 bases from V and 3 bases from J, with 14 bases between. This CDR3 contains 16 residues. The chain's CDR3 is CASSLASAGGEETQYF. CDR3 in DNA: TGTGCCAGCAGCTTAGCGTCGGCAGGGGGGGAAGAGACCCAGTACTTC.